The 4 T cell receptor beta chains below come from one sample, sequenced in a study of cytomegalovirus exposure and HLA in healthy donors. The PCR used 60 Vbeta and 13 Jbeta primers. Data came from immunoSEQ multiplex PCR; TCRdb stores just in-frame clones and leaves some out. The repertoire holds about 110,000 clones, with more than 9.5% as singletons. Sequencing was done on a sample of PBMCs. All receptors derive from a man between 40 and 49 years old in good health and CMV-seropositive.

This clone was detected a few times. V gene TRBV21-1 combines with J gene TRBJ2-2; no DNA check was done on the table's D call, TRBD2. TRBV21-1 is a recognized pseudogene. The CDR3 is 19 residues long. Here the CDR3 reads CASSVADSLNASNTGELFF. Written as DNA, the CDR3 is TGTGCCAGCAGCGTAGCGGACTCCTTAAACGCATCGAACACCGGGGAGCTGTTTTTT.

The chain links TRBV5-5 to TRBJ1-1; the D is unclear. V shed 0 bases and J shed 3 bases, with 9 bases lying between them. The germline V gene encodes CDR1 SGHKS and CDR2 YYEKEE (reference sequence). The CDR3 sequence is 14 residues long. The CDR3 DNA reads TGTGCCAGCAGCTTGGCCTACAGAGACACTGAAGCTTTCTTT. Residues: CASSLAYRDTEAFF.

The V and J genes are TRBV6-5 and TRBJ2-7; tentatively, D is TRBD2 (6 bases). The CDR3 spans 15 residues. The ends were cut back, 0 bases at V and 0 bases at J, with 9 bases in the middle. Germline V gene sequence: CDR1 MNHEY, CDR2 SVGAGI. The CDR3 sequence: CASSYSRETSYEQYF. The CDR3 DNA is TGTGCCAGCAGTTACTCACGGGAGACCTCCTACGAGCAGTACTTC.

The chain employs TRBV14 and TRBJ2-5; D is perhaps TRBD2 (5 bases). The germline gives CDR1 SGHDN, CDR2 FVKESK. V was shortened by 0 bases and J by 5 bases, with 10 bases between the two germline ends. This CDR3 is 14 amino acids long. The CDR3 reads CASSQEGRRETQYF. Here the CDR3 DNA reads TGTGCCAGCAGCCAAGAAGGGAGACGGGAGACCCAGTACTTC.